The 13 T cell receptor beta chains reported below all come from one sample, sequenced in a study of cytomegalovirus exposure and HLA in healthy donors. The assay was immunoSEQ multiplex PCR, and TCRdb's table has in-frame clones only and misses some. The data show 66,000 or so clones, 95% to 98% seen once. Sequencing was done on a sample of PBMCs. The receptor source for this set is a woman younger than 35 in good health and CMV-seropositive.

The V and J genes are TRBV29-1 and TRBJ1-2; 12 nucleotides align to TRBD1. Germline V CDR1 and CDR2: SQVTM, ANQGSEA. The CDR3 loop spans 14 amino acids. V gave up 7 bases and J gave up 8 bases; unmatched junction bases: 11. Written as DNA, the CDR3 is TGCAGCGGCTGGCCGGGACAGGGGGCGGGGGGCTACACCTTC. Its protein is CSGWPGQGAGGYTF.

The chain employs TRBV5-1 and TRBJ1-1; D might be TRBD1 (6 bases). This CDR3 comprises 15 residues. Looked up from germline, CDR1 is SGHRS and CDR2 is YFSETQ. Deletions cut 0 bases from V and 0 bases from J, with 9 bases between. The CDR3 DNA sequence: TGCGCCAGCAGCTTGGAAACAGGGTTGAACACTGAAGCTTTCTTT. Its protein product is CASSLETGLNTEAFF.

The V and J genes are TRBV15 and TRBJ1-5; D ambiguous. V was cut by 2 bases and J by 0 bases, with 11 bases left in between. CDR1 LNHNV and CDR2 YYDKDF come from the germline V gene (reference sequence). This CDR3 has 16 amino acids. The DNA of the CDR3 is TGTGCCACCAGCAGATTAGGAGGGTATAGCAATCAGCCCCAGCATTTT. Protein product: CATSRLGGYSNQPQHF.

The CDR3 DNA sequence: TGCGCCAGCAGCCTGGGACAGGGTAACACTGAAGCTTTCTTT. Protein sequence: CASSLGQGNTEAFF. The V gene is TRBV4-1, the J gene TRBJ1-1; 9 positions agree with TRBD1. Trimming removed 4 bases from V and 2 bases from J; junction bases left unmatched: 2. The germline V gene has CDR1 MGHRA and CDR2 YSYEKL. This CDR3 region has 14 residues.

The chain employs TRBV2 and TRBJ2-1; 7 bases align to TRBD2. Germline CDR1 reads SNHLY; CDR2 reads FYNNEI. Trimming removed 6 bases from V and 2 bases from J; junction bases left unmatched: 7. The CDR3 is 15 amino acids. In nucleotides, the CDR3 is TGTGCCAGCAGGGCTAGCGGATTCCCCTACAATGAGCAGTTCTTC. This gives the protein CASRASGFPYNEQFF.

This chain uses TRBV7-9 with TRBJ1-1, with D possibly matching TRBD1 (5 bases). The CDR3 is 13 residues long. Germline lookup yields CDR1 SEHNR and CDR2 FQNEAQ (reference sequence). The V end lost 1 base, the J end lost 7 bases, and 10 bases lay between the germline ends. DNA of the CDR3: TGTGCCAGCAGCTTAGAGCGGGGGGGTGAAGCTTTCTTT. Its translation is CASSLERGGEAFF.

The J gene is TRBJ2-7, the V gene TRBV5-1; TRBD1 agrees at 9 bases. V lost 0 bases, J lost 5 bases, and 6 bases stayed unmatched. This CDR3 contains 15 residues. Germline CDR1 reads SGHRS; CDR2 reads YFSETQ. The chain's CDR3 is CASSLAGDRVDEQYF. Written as DNA, the CDR3 is TGCGCCAGCAGCTTGGCAGGGGACAGGGTCGACGAGCAGTACTTC. The variable domain in full, completed from reference TRBV5-1 and TRBJ2-7, reads KAGVTQTPRYLIKTRGQQVTLSCSPISGHRSVSWYQQTPGQGLQFLFEYFSETQRNKGNFPGRFSGRQFSNSRSEMNVSTLELGDSALYLCASSLAGDRVDEQYFGPGTRLTVT.

The J gene is TRBJ2-1, the V gene TRBV5-4; 11 bases align to TRBD2. Germline V gene data show CDR1 as SGHNT and CDR2 as YYREEE (reference sequence). The CDR3 is 18 amino acids. Losses at the gene ends were 3 bases for V and 1 base for J; bases not matched to a gene: 9. Here the CDR3 DNA reads TGTGCCAGCAGCTCTTCCCCGACTAGCGGGAAGTCCTACAATGAGCAGTTCTTC. Amino acids: CASSSSPTSGKSYNEQFF.

The chain is built from TRBV10-3 and TRBJ2-3, with D perhaps TRBD2 (5 bases). CDR1 and CDR2 from the germline V gene are ENHRY and SYGVKD. CDR3 length: 14 amino acids. V was cut by 9 bases and J by 2 bases, with 15 bases left in between. The CDR3 nucleotides read TGTGCCATTAAAGGGTGGGGAGACACAGATACGCAGTATTTT. It specifies CAIKGWGDTDTQYF.

The V gene is TRBV10-2, the J gene TRBJ2-7; a weak D match, TRBD2 (5 bases). CDR1 is WSHSY, CDR2 SAAADI, per germline. V gave up 6 bases and J gave up 2 bases, with 14 bases separating them. CDR3 length equals 14 residues. The CDR3 nucleotides read TGCGCCAGCAGCTACGGACTGATCGCCTACGAGCAGTACTTC. The encoded protein is CASSYGLIAYEQYF.

The chain couples TRBV7-9 to TRBJ1-2; TRBD1 might be the D (5 bases). Trimming took off 1 base at V and 8 bases at J, with 17 bases between the two ends. This CDR3 spans 15 amino acids. Per germline, CDR1 SEHNR and CDR2 FQNEAQ (reference sequence). CDR3 sequence reads: CASSLEGRALSGYTF. In DNA form, the CDR3 reads TGTGCCAGCAGCTTAGAGGGCAGGGCTCTTTCCGGCTACACCTTC.

DNA of the CDR3: TGTGCCAGCGGCATCGCTTCTGAAGCTTTCTTT. This gives the protein CASGIASEAFF. The J gene is TRBJ1-1, the V gene TRBV7-9; D remains unclear. Between the trimmed V and J ends, which lost 8 bases and 6 bases, there was a span of 10 bases. CDR3 length: 11 amino acids. CDR1 SEHNR and CDR2 FQNEAQ come from the germline V gene (reference sequence).

CDR3 sequence reads: CASSYLATNSYEQYF. CDR3 DNA: TGTGCCAGCAGTTATTTAGCGACAAACTCCTACGAGCAGTACTTC. The rearrangement joins TRBV28 to TRBJ2-7; maybe TRBD2 (5 bases). The V gene lost 4 bases and the J gene lost 0 bases, with 13 bases spanning the gap. The CDR3 length is 15 residues. Looked up from germline, CDR1 is MDHEN and CDR2 is SYDVKM.